This T cell receptor (beta chain) was documented in a study of T cell changes during pregnancy in multiple sclerosis. Sequencing used immunoSEQ multiplex PCR; TCRdb keeps in-frame clones, though not all of them. Of 40,000 to 45,000 clones in the sample, more than 90% were seen once. The germline V gene has CDR1 MNHEY and CDR2 SMNVEV (reference sequence). This CDR3 has 12 residues. Trimming cost V 3 bases and J 4 bases, with 7 bases left between them. The chain has TRBV27 and TRBJ2-7, with a tentative D call TRBD1 (6 bases). The material sequenced was CD8+ T cells from peripheral blood mononuclear cells, taken in the third trimester of pregnancy. The receptor's source is a female donor with multiple sclerosis, enrolled in a pregnancy study. CDR3 protein: CASSFQGYEQYF. The CDR3 DNA reads as TGTGCCAGCAGTTTTCAGGGGTACGAGCAGTACTTC.